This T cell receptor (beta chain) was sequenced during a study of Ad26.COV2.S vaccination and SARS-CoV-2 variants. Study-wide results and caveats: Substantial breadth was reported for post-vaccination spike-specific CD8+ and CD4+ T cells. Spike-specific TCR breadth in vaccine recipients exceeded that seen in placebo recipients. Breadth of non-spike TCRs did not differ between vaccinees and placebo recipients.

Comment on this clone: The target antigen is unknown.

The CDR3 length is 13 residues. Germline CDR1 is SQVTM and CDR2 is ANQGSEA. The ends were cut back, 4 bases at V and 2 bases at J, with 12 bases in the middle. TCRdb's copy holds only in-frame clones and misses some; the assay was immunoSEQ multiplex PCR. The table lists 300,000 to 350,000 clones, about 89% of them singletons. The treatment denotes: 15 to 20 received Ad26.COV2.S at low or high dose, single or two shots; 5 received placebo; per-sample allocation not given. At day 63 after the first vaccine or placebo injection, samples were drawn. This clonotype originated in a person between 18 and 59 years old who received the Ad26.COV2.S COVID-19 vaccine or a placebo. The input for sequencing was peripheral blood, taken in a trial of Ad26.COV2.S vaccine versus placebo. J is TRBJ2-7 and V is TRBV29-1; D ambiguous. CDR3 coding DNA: TGCAGCGTTGGACGGCAGGACCCCTACGAGCAGTACTTC. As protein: CSVGRQDPYEQYF.